The clone carrying this T cell receptor (beta chain) has only a few counts. The antigen is unknown. These data come from a study of T cells after yellow fever vaccination. Turning to the study itself: Fractions of limited cellularity were prepared by means of SMART-Seq v4 Ultra Low Input. General observations from the study: Of the clonotypes, a small share occurred in both CD4 and CD8 compartments.

TCRdb ran MiXCR on the 5' RACE reads and lists one entry per CDR3 protein. There are 150,000 to 200,000 distinct CDR3 sequences in the sample; approximately 6.2% occur only once, and roughly 3% lies in the top ten. The sequence was collected from a man in his late teens or twenties who received the YFV17D yellow fever vaccine. Here the sequenced sample was CD4+ T cells sorted from PBMCs, taken on the day of the first yellow fever vaccination.

CDR3 amino acids: CASSPPGFANEKLFF. In DNA form, the CDR3 reads TGTGCCAGCTCACCGCCGGGATTTGCTAATGAAAAACTGTTTTTT. The chain is built from TRBV18 and TRBJ1-4, with unresolved D. This CDR3 spans 15 amino acids. Germline values: CDR1 KGHSH, CDR2 LQKENI. The V end was cut by 3 bases, the J end by 3 bases, with 11 bases between.